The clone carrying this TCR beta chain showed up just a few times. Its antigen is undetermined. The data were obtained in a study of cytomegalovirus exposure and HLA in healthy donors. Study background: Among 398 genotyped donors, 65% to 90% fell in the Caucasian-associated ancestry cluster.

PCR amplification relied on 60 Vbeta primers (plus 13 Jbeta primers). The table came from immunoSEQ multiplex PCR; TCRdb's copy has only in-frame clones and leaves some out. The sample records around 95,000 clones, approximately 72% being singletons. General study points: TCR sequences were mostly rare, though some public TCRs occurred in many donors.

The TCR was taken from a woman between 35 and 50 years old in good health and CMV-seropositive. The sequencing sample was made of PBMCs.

CDR3 amino acids: CASSVHSLNIQYF. CDR3 coding DNA: TGTGCCAGCAGTGTGCACTCACTAAACATTCAGTACTTC. The rearrangement uses TRBV6-1 and TRBJ2-4, with D uncertain. Germline V lookup: CDR1 MNHNS, CDR2 SASEGT. V lost 4 bases and J 6 bases, leaving 10 bases between the germline ends. The CDR3 is 13 amino acids.